This passage covers 26 T cell receptor beta chains from one sample sequenced in a study of Ad26.COV2.S vaccination and SARS-CoV-2 variants. Treatment indicated: 15 to 20 received Ad26.COV2.S at low or high dose, single or two shots; about 5 received placebo; per-sample allocation not given. Day 63 following the first vaccine or placebo injection was when the samples were taken. TCRdb's copy holds only in-frame clones and misses some; the assay was immunoSEQ multiplex PCR. The data show about 500,000 clones, nearly 90% seen once. This sample comprised peripheral blood, obtained in a trial of Ad26.COV2.S vaccine versus placebo. Every receptor here comes from a person aged 18-65 years who received the Ad26.COV2.S COVID-19 vaccine or a placebo.

The chain couples TRBV7-8 to TRBJ2-2; the match to TRBD2 covers 14 bases. Germline trimming cut 4 bases from V and 6 bases from J; bases unmatched to any gene: 1. The CDR3 length is 15 residues. Germline V gives CDR1 SGHVS, CDR2 FQNEAQ. The CDR3 loop reads CASSWGLAGAGELFF. Here the CDR3 DNA reads TGTGCCAGCAGCTGGGGACTAGCGGGGGCCGGGGAGCTGTTTTTT.

This chain links TRBV20-1 with TRBJ2-2, with 7 bases that match TRBD1. The J segment lost 7 bases and the V segment lost 3 bases, leaving 8 bases of the junction unmatched. Germline V gene data show CDR1 as DFQATT and CDR2 as SNEGSKA (reference sequence). The CDR3 length is 14 residues. The CDR3 is CSASRGGAGGELFF. In DNA form, the CDR3 reads TGCAGTGCTAGTAGAGGGGGCGCGGGCGGGGAGCTGTTTTTT.

The rearrangement joins TRBV7-8 to TRBJ1-2, with D unresolved. Trimming left V 6 bases short and J 3 bases short, with 17 bases between. Germline V gene data show CDR1 as SGHVS and CDR2 as FQNEAQ. The CDR3 loop spans 15 amino acids. In DNA form, the CDR3 reads TGTGCCAGCAGTTTAAACCCCTCAGGCGACTATGGCTACACCTTC. Its protein is CASSLNPSGDYGYTF.

This chain uses TRBV29-1 with TRBJ1-1; D might be TRBD1 (6 bases). Germline values: CDR1 SQVTM, CDR2 ANQGSEA. Trimming stripped 7 bases from V and 1 base from J, with 22 bases between. This CDR3 spans 16 amino acids. The CDR3 DNA reads as TGCAGCGGCGAAGGGGACAAAGGTAATAAGAACACTGAAGCTTTCTTT. This codes for CSGEGDKGNKNTEAFF.

This sequence joins TRBV19 and TRBJ1-2; D unresolved. This CDR3 region has 15 residues. V dropped 2 bases and J dropped 6 bases, with 16 bases sitting between them. The germline gives CDR1 LNHDA, CDR2 SQIVND (reference sequence). The DNA of the CDR3 is TGTGCCAGTAGTATATCGATGAATAGGAGGCATGGCTACACCTTC. Encoded protein: CASSISMNRRHGYTF.

The chain carries TRBV4-1 and TRBJ2-6, with 7 bases matching TRBD1. The CDR3 sequence is 21 residues long. V dropped 0 bases and J dropped 4; count of bases not matched to a gene: 18. CDR1 and CDR2 from the germline V gene are MGHRA and YSYEKL. CDR3 region: CASSQDPRRRQGISGANVLTF. The CDR3 nucleotides are TGCGCCAGCAGCCAAGATCCACGCAGACGACAGGGAATTTCCGGGGCCAACGTCCTGACTTTC.

This sequence joins TRBV28 and TRBJ2-7, with 11 bases that match TRBD1. CDR1 and CDR2 (germline): MDHEN, SYDVKM. The CDR3 has 15 residues. Trimming cost V 2 bases and J 7 bases; bases outside gene matches: 7. The CDR3 here is CASSLISRDRGEQYF. CDR3 sequence (DNA): TGTGCCAGCAGTTTAATTAGCCGGGACAGGGGGGAGCAGTACTTC.

The chain joins TRBV7-6 to TRBJ2-1, with D perhaps TRBD2 (6 bases). V lost 4 bases and J 7 bases, leaving 14 bases between the germline ends. This CDR3 contains 14 residues. Looked up from germline, CDR1 is SGHVS and CDR2 is FNYEAQ. CDR3 sequence: CASSSRRAGNEQFF. As DNA, the CDR3 is TGTGCCAGCAGCTCCCGGAGAGCGGGTAATGAGCAGTTCTTC. The variable domain in full, with the rest retrieved from reference TRBV7-6 and TRBJ2-1, is GAGVSQSPRYKVTKRGQDVALRCDPISGHVSLYWYRQALGQGPEFLTYFNYEAQQDKSGLPNDRFSAERPEGSISTLTIQRTEQRDSAMYRCASSSRRAGNEQFFGPGTRLTVL.

The chain carries TRBV2 and TRBJ2-3; 8 nucleotides align to TRBD1. Germline CDR1 SNHLY, CDR2 FYNNEI. The CDR3 length is 13 residues. J was trimmed by 5 bases and V by 8 bases; bases with no gene match: 6. Here the CDR3 DNA reads TGTGCCAGCCGGCAGGGGGCAATAGATACGCAGTATTTT. Protein: CASRQGAIDTQYF.

This clone was seen only a few times. The chain couples TRBV3-1 (or the pseudogene TRBV3-2) to TRBJ1-1; D is uncertain. Germline V gene data show CDR1 as LGHDT and CDR2 as YNNKEL (reference sequence). There are 15 residues in the CDR3. Trimming took off 3 bases at V and 3 bases at J, with 14 bases between the two ends. CDR3 nucleotide sequence: TGTGCCAGCAGCCAGGACTCCAATTGGGACACTGAAGCTTTCTTT. Translation gives CASSQDSNWDTEAFF.

Only a few counts were recorded for this clone. The rearrangement links TRBV28 to TRBJ1-4; TRBD1 matches at 9 bases. The CDR3 sequence is 19 residues long. V lost 4 bases to trimming and J lost 3 bases; unmatched junction nucleotides: 15. CDR1 is MDHEN and CDR2 is SYDVKM in the germline V gene. The chain's CDR3 is CASSSPGQGMRWANEKLFF. The CDR3, as DNA: TGTGCCAGCAGTTCTCCGGGACAGGGAATGAGGTGGGCTAATGAAAAACTGTTTTTT.

The rearrangement links TRBV30 to TRBJ1-1; possible D gene TRBD1, 6 bases. CDR3 length: 13 amino acids. Trimming removed 1 base from V and 0 bases from J, with 6 bases in between. Germline values: CDR1 GTSNPN, CDR2 SVGIG (reference sequence). CDR3 sequence: CAWSGQVNTEAFF. CDR3 DNA: TGTGCCTGGAGTGGACAGGTGAACACTGAAGCTTTCTTT.

The chain joins TRBV15 to TRBJ1-5; D is unresolved. The ends were cut back, 0 bases at V and 9 bases at J, with 9 bases in the middle. The CDR3 is 13 residues long. Germline values: CDR1 LNHNV, CDR2 YYDKDF (reference sequence). The CDR3 spells CATSRDQALPQHF. The CDR3 coding sequence is TGTGCCACCAGCAGAGACCAGGCCTTGCCCCAGCATTTT.

This clone was observed a few times. The CDR3 loop is CASSTSAGNPYEQYF. As DNA, the CDR3 is TGTGCCAGCAGTACTAGCGCGGGGAACCCCTACGAGCAGTACTTC. This sequence joins TRBV28 and TRBJ2-7; 7 nucleotides align to TRBD2. The CDR3 totals 15 residues. V was clipped by 5 bases and J by 2 bases; unmatched bases: 9. The germline V gene encodes CDR1 MDHEN and CDR2 SYDVKM.

Many counts were recorded for this clone. The chain employs TRBV7-3 and TRBJ2-2; D remains unclear. The V end lost 1 base, the J end lost 4 bases, and 7 bases lay between the germline ends. The germline gives CDR1 SGHTA, CDR2 FQGTGA. The CDR3 loop spans 14 amino acids. CDR3 sequence: CASSLSTFTGELFF. As DNA, the CDR3 is TGTGCCAGCAGCTTAAGTACATTCACCGGGGAGCTGTTTTTT.

CDR3 region: CASSSLDGGGNYGYTF. In DNA, the CDR3 is TGTGCCAGCAGTTCATTAGACGGAGGAGGGAACTATGGCTACACCTTC. V is TRBV28 and J is TRBJ1-2, with D hard to call. Trimming took 4 bases from V and 2 from J, leaving 17 bases between them. Germline V CDR1 and CDR2: MDHEN, SYDVKM. The CDR3 runs 16 residues.

In regard to this clone: Other DNA sequences within the sample encode an identical CDR3. The chain combines TRBV3-1 (or the pseudogene TRBV3-2) with TRBJ1-3, with no clear D. Trimming left V 1 base short and J 4 bases short, with 5 bases between. Germline V lookup: CDR1 LGHDT, CDR2 YNNKEL (reference sequence). The CDR3 runs to 13 residues. CDR3 nucleotide sequence: TGTGCCAGCAGCCAAGTCCGAGGAAACACCATATATTTT. Translation: CASSQVRGNTIYF.

The chain combines TRBV6-5 with TRBJ2-5; TRBD2 might be the D (6 bases). There are 13 residues in the CDR3. CDR1 and CDR2 (germline): MNHEY, SVGAGI. Trimming left V 5 bases short and J 4 bases short, with 11 bases between. The CDR3 DNA follows: TGTGCCAGCAGTCACCCCGGGGGAGAGACCCAGTACTTC. Protein: CASSHPGGETQYF.

The rearrangement links TRBV5-1 to TRBJ2-5; 12 bases fit TRBD2. CDR3 length: 20 amino acids. Germline V gene data show CDR1 as SGHRS and CDR2 as YFSETQ. V was clipped by 8 bases and J by 5 bases; unmatched bases: 25. The DNA of the CDR3 is TGCGCCAGTGCCCCACGACCAGGAACCGGACTAGCGGGGACGGGGGAGACCCAGTACTTC. It codes for CASAPRPGTGLAGTGETQYF.

The rearrangement joins TRBV6-5 to TRBJ2-7, with TRBD1 matching over 7 bases. CDR1 and CDR2 from the germline V gene are MNHEY and SVGAGI. The ends lost 0 bases at V and 3 bases at J; junction bases unmatched: 5. This CDR3 has 15 residues. The CDR3 DNA reads TGTGCCAGCAGTTACTCGTTGACAGGGTTCTACGAGCAGTACTTC. Encoded protein: CASSYSLTGFYEQYF.

The rearrangement uses TRBV3-1 (or the pseudogene TRBV3-2) and TRBJ2-1; 15 bases are shared with TRBD2. Germline CDR1 LGHDT, CDR2 YNNKEL (reference sequence). The CDR3 has 17 residues. With 5 bases clipped from V and 4 bases from J, the junction kept 6 bases outside the gene matches. The CDR3 sequence: CASSARTSGRGYNEQFF. CDR3 coding DNA: TGTGCCAGCAGCGCTCGGACTAGCGGGAGGGGATACAATGAGCAGTTCTTC.

The CDR3 bases are TGTGCCACCAGCAGAGAGGTCATCCTAGCGGGAGATACGCAGTATTTT. Translating gives CATSREVILAGDTQYF. The gene calls are TRBV15 and TRBJ2-3; 8 nucleotides agree with TRBD2. Germline V gene data show CDR1 as LNHNV and CDR2 as YYDKDF (reference sequence). The ends lost 0 bases at V and 5 bases at J; junction bases unmatched: 7. CDR3 length equals 16 residues.

The rearrangement links TRBV7-9 to TRBJ1-6, with TRBD1 matching 12 bases. The length of the CDR3 is 17 residues. Germline-derived CDR1 and CDR2 are SEHNR and FQNEAQ (reference sequence). The junction had 10 bases not matched to a gene; V was cut back by 6 bases and J by 7 bases. This CDR3 is CASRRGTGGESNSPLHF. The CDR3 bases are TGTGCCAGCAGGCGAGGGACAGGGGGCGAGTCAAATTCACCCCTCCACTTT.

CDR3 sequence: CASSSWVPRRETQYF. CDR3 sequence (DNA): TGTGCCAGCTCATCTTGGGTCCCACGGCGAGAGACCCAGTACTTC. The rearrangement links TRBV18 to TRBJ2-5; D call uncertain. V gave up 5 bases and J gave up 4 bases, with 17 bases separating them. This CDR3 is 15 amino acids long. Germline CDR1 is KGHSH and CDR2 is LQKENI.

The genes are TRBV28 and TRBJ2-7; D call uncertain. Germline V lookup: CDR1 MDHEN, CDR2 SYDVKM. The CDR3 sequence is 13 residues long. Trimming removed 5 bases at V and 2 bases at J, with 10 bases between. In DNA form, the CDR3 reads TGTGCCAGCAGTAGGACCGCTCCCTACGAGCAGTACTTC. Translated: CASSRTAPYEQYF.

The V gene is TRBV6-6, the J gene TRBJ1-1; no reliable D call. Trimming left V 0 bases short and J 1 base short, with 9 bases between. The V gene's germline CDR1 is MNHNY and CDR2 SVGAGI (reference sequence). CDR3 length: 15 residues. CDR3 DNA sequence: TGTGCCAGCAGTTACTCGAGCGGGAGGAACACTGAAGCTTTCTTT. Translated: CASSYSSGRNTEAFF.